This TCR beta chain was sequenced in a study of blood T cell repertoires in COVID-19. The germline V and J ends were trimmed by 0 bases and 6 bases, with 6 bases remaining between them. Per germline, CDR1 MNHNS and CDR2 SASEGT. This CDR3 comprises 13 residues. Seattle patients were enrolled while actively infected and followed longitudinally. The table came from immunoSEQ multiplex PCR; TCRdb's copy has only in-frame clones and leaves some out. The table has 350,000 or so clones, around 89% seen once; the top ten hold around 1.6%. The sequenced sample consisted of peripheral blood. The receptor comes from a woman aged 25 to 45 with COVID-19, enrolled during active disease. The chain uses TRBV6-1 and TRBJ1-5, with unresolved D. CDR3 region: CASSEAPIQPQHF. Written as DNA, the CDR3 is TGTGCCAGCAGTGAAGCGCCTATTCAGCCCCAGCATTTT.